These 9 T cell receptor beta chains came from one sample sequenced in a study of beta chain features in type 1 diabetes. General study findings and limits: Shortening of TCRB CDR3s, moderate but significant, appeared in all four CD4+ subsets of Type 1 diabetes patients.

For these TCRs, the target antigens are not known. Since all of the isolated RNA was reverse transcribed, expressed TCRB transcripts were what got sequenced. TCRdb's copy holds only in-frame clones and misses some; the assay was immunoSEQ multiplex PCR. The sample lists about 150,000 clones; approximately 13% were seen once. The sequenced material came from central memory CD4+ T cells from blood. The receptors come from a man aged 18 to 35 with type 1 diabetes.

The chain couples TRBV30 to TRBJ2-6, with 7 bases that match TRBD1. With 0 bases clipped from V and 0 bases from J, the junction kept 8 bases outside the gene matches. The CDR3 extends over 18 amino acids. Germline CDR1 is GTSNPN and CDR2 is SVGIG (reference sequence). The CDR3 is CAWSVGDRLSSGANVLTF. DNA for the CDR3: TGTGCCTGGAGTGTAGGGGACAGACTGAGCTCTGGGGCCAACGTCCTGACTTTC.

On this clone itself: This may be a read error, as it is one base from a much larger clone. Other DNA sequences of this sample code for an identical CDR3. The J gene is TRBJ2-3, the V gene TRBV29-1, with 7 bases aligning to TRBD2. Germline assignment: CDR1 SQVTM and CDR2 ANQGSEA. J lost 2 bases, V lost 7 bases, and 6 bases had no gene match. This CDR3 spans 13 amino acids. The CDR3 sequence is CSEGGTTTDTQYF. The CDR3 DNA is TGCAGCGAGGGTGGGACTACCACAGATACGCAGTATTTT.

In its sample, this clone was seen many times. This chain connects TRBV4-1 to TRBJ2-3, with TRBD2 as a possible D gene (6 bases). V was cut by 8 bases and J by 4 bases, with 13 bases left in between. This CDR3 is built from 13 residues. CDR1 and CDR2 (germline): MGHRA, YSYEKL. The DNA for the CDR3 is TGCGCCAGCCGTAGCGCGGGGTCAGATACGCAGTATTTT. Residues: CASRSAGSDTQYF.

There are a few counts of this clone. As DNA, the CDR3 is TGCGCCAGCAGCCAAGTCGGGGACTCCGGTCTCTATGGCTACACCTTC. Translation gives CASSQVGDSGLYGYTF. This chain uses TRBV4-1 with TRBJ1-2; D might be TRBD1 (5 bases). This CDR3 spans 16 amino acids. Trimming took 1 base from V and 4 from J, leaving 16 bases between them. The V gene's germline CDR1 is MGHRA and CDR2 YSYEKL.

The rearrangement uses TRBV7-6 and TRBJ2-3, with D perhaps TRBD1 (5 bases). The germline V and J ends were trimmed by 5 bases and 7 bases, with 19 bases remaining between them. Germline assignment: CDR1 SGHVS and CDR2 FNYEAQ. There are 15 residues in the CDR3. CDR3 sequence: CASSQQDGSPNTQYF. CDR3 DNA sequence: TGTGCCAGCAGCCAACAGGACGGCTCACCTAATACGCAGTATTTT.

The chain links TRBV29-1 to TRBJ2-3, with D possibly being TRBD1 or TRBD2 (5 bases each). The V end lost 1 base, the J end lost 2 bases, and 16 bases lay between the germline ends. The CDR3 length is 16 residues. From germline, CDR1 is SQVTM and CDR2 ANQGSEA. The CDR3 DNA reads as TGCAGCGTTGAAGGGAGAGGGGTTCGGTTCACAGATACGCAGTATTTT. Protein product: CSVEGRGVRFTDTQYF.

This clone has a handful of counts. The chain carries TRBV19 and TRBJ2-1; no definite D call. Germline values: CDR1 LNHDA, CDR2 SQIVND (reference sequence). The CDR3 extends over 15 amino acids. V lost 4 bases to trimming and J lost 0 bases, with 10 bases between them. The CDR3 coding sequence is TGTGCCAGTAGTACAGATTCCAGCTCCTACAATGAGCAGTTCTTC. Translated, it gives CASSTDSSSYNEQFF.

This clone has at least ten counts. Other DNA sequences within the sample encode an identical CDR3. The chain is built from TRBV5-8 and TRBJ2-5; D is unresolved. Germline values: CDR1 SGHTS, CDR2 YDEGEE. The CDR3 runs to 12 residues. V was trimmed by 4 bases and J by 4 bases, leaving 8 bases between them. The CDR3 DNA follows: TGTGCCAGCAGCCCCCGGGCAGAGACCCAGTACTTC. This gives the protein CASSPRAETQYF.

This clone was seen a few times. The rearrangement links TRBV7-9 to TRBJ1-5; no clear D. V lost 1 base to trimming and J lost 3 bases, with 16 bases between them. There are 17 residues in the CDR3. Germline V gene sequence: CDR1 SEHNR, CDR2 FQNEAQ (reference sequence). CDR3 in amino acids: CASSLVSGWQLNQPQHF. In DNA form, the CDR3 reads TGTGCCAGCAGCTTAGTTTCCGGGTGGCAGCTCAATCAGCCCCAGCATTTT.